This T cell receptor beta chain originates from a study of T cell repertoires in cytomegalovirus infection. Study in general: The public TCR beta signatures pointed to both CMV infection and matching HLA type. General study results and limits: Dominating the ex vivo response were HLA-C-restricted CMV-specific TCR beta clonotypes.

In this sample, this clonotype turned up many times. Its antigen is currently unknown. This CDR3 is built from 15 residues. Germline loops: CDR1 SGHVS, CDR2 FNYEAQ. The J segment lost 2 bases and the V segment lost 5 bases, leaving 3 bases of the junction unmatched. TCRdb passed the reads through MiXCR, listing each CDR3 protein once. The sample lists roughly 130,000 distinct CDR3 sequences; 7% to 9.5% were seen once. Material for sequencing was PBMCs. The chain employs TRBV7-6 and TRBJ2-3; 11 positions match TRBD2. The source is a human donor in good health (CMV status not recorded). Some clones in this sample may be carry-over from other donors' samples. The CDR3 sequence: CASSISGGATDTQYF. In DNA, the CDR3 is TGTGCCAGCAGCATTAGCGGGGGGGCCACAGATACGCAGTATTTT.